Sequencing of this T cell receptor beta chain was carried out in a study of OX40 agonist ivuxolimab in advanced cancers. Turning to the study itself: The dose of intravenous ivuxolimab that patients received every 2 weeks ranged from 0.01 to 10 mg/kg.

With autoimmune disease history or systemic immunosuppression, patients were excluded. The CDR3 spans 15 residues. The germline CDR1 and CDR2 sequences are SGHAT and FQNNGV. Deletions cut 3 bases from V and 4 bases from J, with 15 bases between. Clones were read by immunoSEQ multiplex PCR, and TCRdb kept only the in-frame ones, dropping some. Counted here are some 72,000 clones, just under 95% occurring once; the ten biggest clones make up approximately 9.9%. The receptor comes from an adult with an advanced solid tumor such as melanoma, head and neck, liver or kidney cancer. The rearrangement joins TRBV11-2 to TRBJ1-2, with D tentatively TRBD1 (6 bases). Sequencing used CD4+ or CD8+ T cells sorted from blood, obtained in a trial of the OX40 agonist ivuxolimab. Written as DNA, the CDR3 is TGTGCCAGCAGCTTCTCCTCCAGACAGGTCTATGGCTACACCTTC. Its protein product is CASSFSSRQVYGYTF.